The rows below give T cell receptor beta chains drawn from one sample of a study of blood T cell repertoires in COVID-19. The table came from immunoSEQ multiplex PCR; TCRdb's copy has only in-frame clones and leaves some out. The sample has around 150,000 clones, 90% to 95% seen once. The material sequenced was peripheral blood. The receptor source for this set is a woman in her forties or fifties with acute or convalescent COVID-19. Both conserved end residues are part of each CDR3. D genes are given only for firm matches. Expanded clones get a size class; other rows say once, few or many, or leave the size out.

size: NA
D: NA
length: 15
V: TRBV2
J: TRBJ1-5
CDR3: CASGGNGFQRQPQHF
DNA: TGTGCCAGTGGAGGGAATGGGTTTCAGCGTCAGCCCCAGCATTTT

size: NA
D: TRBD2
length: 17
V: TRBV30
J: TRBJ2-3
CDR3: CAWSGLAGVASTDTQYF
DNA: TGTGCCTGGAGTGGTCTAGCGGGTGTTGCTAGCACAGATACGCAGTATTTT

size: NA
D: TRBD1
length: 14
V: TRBV19
J: TRBJ2-1
CDR3: CASSISRTGNEQFF
DNA: TGTGCCAGTAGTATAAGTAGGACAGGCAATGAGCAGTTCTTC

size: NA
D: NA
length: 13
V: TRBV2
J: TRBJ2-2
CDR3: CASRIYSTGELFF
DNA: TGTGCCAGCAGGATCTACAGCACCGGGGAGCTGTTTTTT

size: NA
D: TRBD2
length: 14
V: TRBV2
J: TRBJ2-7
CDR3: CASSGTSGGAVQYF
DNA: TGTGCCAGCAGTGGGACTAGCGGGGGGGCCGTGCAGTACTTC

size: once
D: NA
length: 14
V: TRBV28
J: TRBJ2-1
CDR3: CASSLSIPRGEQFF
DNA: TGTGCCAGCAGTTTATCTATCCCGCGGGGTGAGCAGTTCTTC

size: NA
D: TRBD1
length: 16
V: TRBV20-1
J: TRBJ1-5
CDR3: CSASPLRDRGNQPQHF
DNA: TGCAGTGCTAGTCCATTGAGAGACAGGGGTAATCAGCCCCAGCATTTT

size: NA
D: TRBD1
length: 14
V: TRBV10-3
J: TRBJ1-2
CDR3: CAISEHRGDYGYTF
DNA: TGTGCCATCAGTGAACACAGGGGTGACTATGGCTACACCTTC

size: NA
D: NA
length: 16
V: TRBV7-3
J: TRBJ2-1
CDR3: CASSPNGAASHNEQFF
DNA: TGTGCCAGCAGCCCCAATGGGGCAGCTTCTCACAATGAGCAGTTCTTC

size: NA
D: NA
length: 15
V: TRBV5-8
J: TRBJ1-1
CDR3: CASSSAVQGNTEAFF
DNA: TGTGCCAGCAGCTCGGCCGTACAGGGAAACACTGAAGCTTTCTTT

size: NA
D: TRBD1
length: 17
V: TRBV6-2/TRBV6-3
J: TRBJ2-1
CDR3: CASSPQPGQEIYNEQFF
DNA: TGTGCCAGCAGTCCCCAACCGGGACAGGAGATATACAATGAGCAGTTCTTC

size: NA
D: NA
length: 16
V: TRBV28
J: TRBJ1-1
CDR3: CASSSRGEGRGTEAFF
DNA: TGTGCCAGCAGTTCCCGGGGGGAGGGACGTGGCACTGAAGCTTTCTTT

size: NA
D: NA
length: 15
V: TRBV18
J: TRBJ2-5
CDR3: CASSLGQQEGETQYF
DNA: TGTGCCAGCTCCCTGGGACAGCAGGAGGGAGAGACCCAGTACTTC

size: NA
D: TRBD1
length: 15
V: TRBV4-1
J: TRBJ1-2
CDR3: CASSQEDRGRGGYTF
DNA: TGCGCCAGCAGCCAAGAGGACAGGGGGCGCGGCGGCTACACCTTC

size: NA
D: NA
length: 15
V: TRBV2
J: TRBJ1-6
CDR3: CASRLMSSYNSPLHF
DNA: TGTGCCAGCAGACTGATGAGCTCCTATAATTCACCCCTCCACTTT

size: NA
D: NA
length: 20
V: TRBV5-1
J: TRBJ2-2
CDR3: CASSLAGGIYGLTNTGELFF
DNA: TGCGCCAGCAGCTTGGCCGGGGGAATCTATGGGCTTACGAACACCGGGGAGCTGTTTTTT

size: NA
D: NA
length: 13
V: TRBV29-1
J: TRBJ1-5
CDR3: CSVGKGVNQPQHF
DNA: TGCAGCGTTGGTAAGGGGGTCAATCAGCCCCAGCATTTT

size: NA
D: NA
length: 14
V: TRBV7-2
J: TRBJ1-1
CDR3: CASSANMINTEAFF
DNA: TGTGCCAGCAGCGCCAACATGATTAACACTGAAGCTTTCTTT

size: NA
D: NA
length: 16
V: TRBV28
J: TRBJ1-5
CDR3: CASSFRREEGNQPQHF
DNA: TGTGCCAGCAGTTTCCGTCGGGAGGAAGGCAATCAGCCCCAGCATTTT

size: many
D: TRBD1
length: 12
V: TRBV28
J: TRBJ1-5
CDR3: CASSYRGQPQHF
DNA: TGTGCCAGCAGTTACAGGGGTCAGCCCCAGCATTTT

size: NA
D: NA
length: 17
V: TRBV18
J: TRBJ2-6
CDR3: CASSPRSQPSGANVLTF
DNA: TGTGCCAGCTCGCCTCGTAGCCAGCCCTCTGGGGCCAACGTCCTGACTTTC

size: NA
D: NA
length: 14
V: TRBV4-3
J: TRBJ1-4
CDR3: CASSQGTEGEKLFF
DNA: TGCGCCAGCAGCCAAGGGACAGAGGGTGAAAAACTGTTTTTT

size: NA
D: NA
length: 16
V: TRBV7-8
J: TRBJ1-4
CDR3: CASMRTGKIGQEKLFF
DNA: TGTGCCAGCATGCGAACAGGGAAGATAGGTCAAGAAAAACTGTTTTTT

size: once
D: NA
length: 14
V: TRBV24-1
J: TRBJ2-1
CDR3: CATSDGFAGDEQFF
DNA: TGTGCCACCAGTGATGGCTTTGCAGGGGATGAGCAGTTCTTC

size: NA
D: NA
length: 14
V: TRBV23-1
J: TRBJ2-5
CDR3: CASSHPGSQETQYF
DNA: TGCGCCAGCAGTCACCCGGGATCGCAAGAGACCCAGTACTTC

size: NA
D: NA
length: 18
V: TRBV15
J: TRBJ1-6
CDR3: CATSRVVHRQVSNSPLHF
DNA: TGTGCCACCAGCAGAGTCGTACACCGACAGGTCTCTAATTCACCCCTCCACTTT

size: few
D: NA
length: 16
V: TRBV19
J: TRBJ1-6
CDR3: CASRRGTDHYNSPLHF
DNA: TGTGCCAGTAGGCGCGGGACGGACCACTATAATTCACCCCTCCACTTT

size: NA
D: NA
length: 17
V: TRBV5-1
J: TRBJ2-6
CDR3: CASSYAGRDSGANVLTF
DNA: TGCGCCAGCAGCTACGCGGGACGGGACTCTGGGGCCAACGTCCTGACTTTC